The entry that follows covers one T cell receptor (beta chain) sequence. V lost 6 bases, J lost 6 bases, and 16 bases stayed unmatched. The CDR3 consists of 18 residues. Germline V gives CDR1 LNHDA, CDR2 SQIVND (reference sequence). The sample originates from a study of blood T cell repertoires in COVID-19. Here immunoSEQ multiplex PCR was the method, and the copy in TCRdb shows in-frame clones only, minus some. Here the sample spans 350,000 or so clones, about nine tenths being singletons. The sequence derives from a woman aged 25 to 39 who had been exposed to COVID-19. V usage is TRBV19 and J usage is TRBJ2-7; 14 nucleotides agree with TRBD2. Sequencing was done on a sample of PBMCs or T cells enriched from blood (not recorded which). The CDR3 loop is CASSYTGGLAGEPPEQYF. CDR3 DNA: TGTGCCAGTAGCTACACGGGGGGACTAGCGGGAGAGCCCCCCGAGCAGTACTTC.